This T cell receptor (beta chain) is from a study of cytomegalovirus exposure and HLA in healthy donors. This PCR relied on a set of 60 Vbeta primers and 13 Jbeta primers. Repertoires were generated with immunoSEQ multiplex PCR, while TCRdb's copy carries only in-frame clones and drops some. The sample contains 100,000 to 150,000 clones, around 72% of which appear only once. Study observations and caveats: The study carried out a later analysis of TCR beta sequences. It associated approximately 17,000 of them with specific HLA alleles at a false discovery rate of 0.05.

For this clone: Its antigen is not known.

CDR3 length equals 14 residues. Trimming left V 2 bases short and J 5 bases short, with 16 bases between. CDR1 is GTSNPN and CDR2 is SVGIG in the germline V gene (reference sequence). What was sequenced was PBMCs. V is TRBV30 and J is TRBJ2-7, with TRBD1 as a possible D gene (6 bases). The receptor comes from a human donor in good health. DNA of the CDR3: TGTGCCTGGAGTACCGGGACAATTGGGGACGAGCAGTACTTC. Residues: CAWSTGTIGDEQYF.